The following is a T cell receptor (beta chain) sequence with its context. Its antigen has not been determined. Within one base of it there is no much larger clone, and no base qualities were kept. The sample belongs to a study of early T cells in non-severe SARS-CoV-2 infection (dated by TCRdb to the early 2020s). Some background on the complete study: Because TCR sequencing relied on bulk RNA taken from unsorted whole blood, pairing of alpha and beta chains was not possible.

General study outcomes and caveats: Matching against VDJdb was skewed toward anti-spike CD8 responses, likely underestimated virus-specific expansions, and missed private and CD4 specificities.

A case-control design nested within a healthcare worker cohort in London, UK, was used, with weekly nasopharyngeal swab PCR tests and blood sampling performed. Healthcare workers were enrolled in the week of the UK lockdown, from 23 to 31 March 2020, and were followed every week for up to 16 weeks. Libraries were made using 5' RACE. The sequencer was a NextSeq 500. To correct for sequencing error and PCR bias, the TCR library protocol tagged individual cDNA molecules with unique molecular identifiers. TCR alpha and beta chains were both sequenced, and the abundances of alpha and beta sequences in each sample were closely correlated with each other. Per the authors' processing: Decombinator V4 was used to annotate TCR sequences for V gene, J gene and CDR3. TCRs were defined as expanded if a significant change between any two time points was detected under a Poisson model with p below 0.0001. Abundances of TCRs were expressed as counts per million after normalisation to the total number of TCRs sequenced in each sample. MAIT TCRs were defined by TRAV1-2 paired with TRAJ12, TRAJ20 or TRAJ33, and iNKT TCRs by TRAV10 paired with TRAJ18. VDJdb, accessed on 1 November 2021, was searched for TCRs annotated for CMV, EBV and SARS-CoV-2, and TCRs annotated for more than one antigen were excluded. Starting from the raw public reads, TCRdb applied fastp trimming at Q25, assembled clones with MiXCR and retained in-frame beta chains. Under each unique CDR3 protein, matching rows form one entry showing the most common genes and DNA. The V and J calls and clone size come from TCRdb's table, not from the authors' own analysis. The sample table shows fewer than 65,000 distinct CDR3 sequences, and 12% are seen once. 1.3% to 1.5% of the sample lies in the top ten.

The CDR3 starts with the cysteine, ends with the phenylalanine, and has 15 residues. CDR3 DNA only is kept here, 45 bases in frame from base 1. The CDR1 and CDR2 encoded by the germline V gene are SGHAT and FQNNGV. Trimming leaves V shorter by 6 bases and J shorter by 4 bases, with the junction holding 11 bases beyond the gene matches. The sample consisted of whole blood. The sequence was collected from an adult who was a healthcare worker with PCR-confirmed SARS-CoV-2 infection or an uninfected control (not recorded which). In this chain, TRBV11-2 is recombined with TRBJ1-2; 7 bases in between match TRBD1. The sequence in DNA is TGTGCCAGCAGTAAAAGCCGGGACAGACTCTATGGCTACACCTTC. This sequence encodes CASSKSRDRLYGYTF.